Presented here are 15 T cell receptor beta chains from one specimen sequenced in a study of blood T cell repertoires in COVID-19. Clones were sequenced by immunoSEQ multiplex PCR, and TCRdb holds only the in-frame ones, with some missing. The sample shows fewer than 300,000 clones, about 80% of them seen only once. The specimen was peripheral blood. The receptors were sampled from a person aged 65 to 79 with COVID-19, enrolled during active disease.

The CDR3 DNA is TGTGCCAGCAGCTTAGGACAGGGGGCTATAAACACCGGGGAGCTGTTTTTT. The encoded protein is CASSLGQGAINTGELFF. This sequence joins TRBV7-2 and TRBJ2-2; 10 nucleotides match TRBD1. Unmatched junction bases numbered 4, after V lost 1 base and J lost 2 bases. The CDR3 is 17 amino acids. Germline V gene sequence: CDR1 SGHTA, CDR2 FQGNSA.

The gene calls are TRBV7-3 and TRBJ1-5; D is ambiguous. The CDR3 spans 15 residues. Germline V gene lookup returns CDR1 SGHTA and CDR2 FQGTGA. The V gene lost 4 bases and the J gene lost 6 bases, with 16 bases spanning the gap. This CDR3 reads CASSSNRWWSQPQHF. In nucleotides, the CDR3 is TGTGCCAGCAGCTCGAACCGATGGTGGAGTCAGCCCCAGCATTTT.

The chain employs TRBV2 and TRBJ2-7, with 8 positions matching TRBD1. The CDR3 consists of 13 residues. V was clipped by 3 bases and J by 7 bases; unmatched bases: 5. Germline CDR1 is SNHLY and CDR2 is FYNNEI. The CDR3 DNA follows: TGTGCCAGCAGTGAGCAGGGGGCGGGAGAGCAGTACTTC. Translated, it gives CASSEQGAGEQYF.

This sequence joins TRBV29-1 and TRBJ2-3; 8 bases are shared with TRBD2. This CDR3 contains 15 residues. Looked up from germline, CDR1 is SQVTM and CDR2 is ANQGSEA. The junction had 10 bases not matched to a gene; V was cut back by 5 bases and J by 3 bases. This chain's CDR3 is CSVTNDPGGTDTQYF. CDR3 sequence (DNA): TGCAGCGTTACCAATGACCCGGGGGGGACAGATACGCAGTATTTT.

The count of this clone is one. V usage is TRBV6-2 or TRBV6-3 and J usage is TRBJ2-1; D is perhaps TRBD2 (5 bases). CDR1 is MNHEY, CDR2 SVGEGT, per germline. V lost 5 bases and J 12 bases, leaving 20 bases between the germline ends. There are 14 residues in the CDR3. Here the CDR3 DNA reads TGTGCCAGCAGTCGCACGGGGTGGGGATCACCGCAGTTCTTC. Its protein product is CASSRTGWGSPQFF.

V usage is TRBV3-1 (or the pseudogene TRBV3-2) and J usage is TRBJ2-1; 11 bases map to TRBD2. CDR3 size: 15 residues. Germline values: CDR1 LGHDT, CDR2 YNNKEL (reference sequence). With V trimmed by 0 bases and J by 9 bases, 4 bases remained unmatched. This chain's CDR3 is CASSQDSGRAAEQFF. CDR3 nucleotide sequence: TGTGCCAGCAGCCAAGATAGCGGGAGGGCTGCTGAGCAGTTCTTC.

The J gene is TRBJ2-4, the V gene TRBV27; D is ambiguous. Trimming stripped 8 bases from V and 0 bases from J, with 17 bases between. Germline values: CDR1 MNHEY, CDR2 SMNVEV (reference sequence). This CDR3 comprises 16 residues. For the CDR3, the DNA is TGTGCCAGCTTGTCCACTCTGGTTGGAGCCAAAAACATTCAGTACTTC. Amino acids: CASLSTLVGAKNIQYF.

The chain links TRBV19 to TRBJ1-1, with 9 bases fitting TRBD1. The V gene's germline CDR1 is LNHDA and CDR2 SQIVND (reference sequence). This CDR3 contains 14 residues. The V segment lost 11 bases and the J segment 5 bases; nucleotides outside the gene matches: 12. CDR3 DNA sequence: TGTGCCCACGTCCCTGGGACAGGGAAGACTGAAGCTTTCTTT. It specifies CAHVPGTGKTEAFF.

The gene calls are TRBV5-1 and TRBJ2-7; 7 bases are shared with TRBD1. The J segment lost 0 bases and the V segment lost 4 bases, leaving 7 bases of the junction unmatched. There are 15 residues in the CDR3. The germline CDR1 and CDR2 sequences are SGHRS and YFSETQ. This CDR3 is CASSKISGGSYEQYF. The DNA for the CDR3 is TGCGCCAGCAGCAAAATTTCAGGGGGCTCCTACGAGCAGTACTTC.

This chain uses TRBV7-2 with TRBJ2-2; 11 positions agree with TRBD2. The germline V gene has CDR1 SGHTA and CDR2 FQGNSA. CDR3 length equals 16 residues. V shed 3 bases, J shed 5 bases, and the junction held 5 bases outside the gene matches. CDR3 residues: CASSFLAGGLTGELFF. The CDR3 nucleotides read TGTGCCAGCAGCTTTTTAGCGGGGGGGCTTACCGGGGAGCTGTTTTTT. Based on the CDR3 plus reference TRBV7-2 and TRBJ2-2, the full variable domain is GAGVSQSPSNKVTEKGKDVELRCDPISGHTALYWYRQSLGQGLEFLIYFQGNSAPDKSGLPSDRFSAERTGGSVSTLTIQRTQQEDSAVYLCASSFLAGGLTGELFFGEGSRLTVL.

This clone was counted once. The rearrangement links TRBV5-1 to TRBJ1-6; the D is unclear. CDR3 length: 14 residues. Germline loops: CDR1 SGHRS, CDR2 YFSETQ. V was pared by 4 bases and J by 7 bases, with 12 bases between. CDR3 DNA sequence: TGCGCCAGCAGCCCAAACAGCGGAAATTCACCCCTCCACTTT. Translated: CASSPNSGNSPLHF.

The chain has TRBV10-3 and TRBJ2-1; TRBD2 matches 13 bases. The germline CDR1 and CDR2 sequences are ENHRY and SYGVKD. The J segment lost 7 bases and the V segment lost 7 bases, leaving 10 bases of the junction unmatched. The CDR3 contains 16 residues. DNA of the CDR3: TGTGCCATCAACCCACTAGCGGGGGGGGCCCCAAATGAGCAGTTCTTC. Its translation: CAINPLAGGAPNEQFF.

The chain couples TRBV7-2 to TRBJ1-6; 7 nucleotides match TRBD1. The ends lost 5 bases at V and 7 bases at J; junction bases unmatched: 8. The CDR3 loop spans 15 amino acids. Germline CDR1 is SGHTA and CDR2 is FQGNSA. The CDR3 sequence is CASSPRDSRNSPLHF. The CDR3 coding sequence is TGTGCCAGCAGCCCCCGGGACAGTCGAAATTCACCCCTCCACTTT. Together with reference TRBV7-2 and TRBJ1-6, the CDR3 gives the full variable domain: GAGVSQSPSNKVTEKGKDVELRCDPISGHTALYWYRQSLGQGLEFLIYFQGNSAPDKSGLPSDRFSAERTGGSVSTLTIQRTQQEDSAVYLCASSPRDSRNSPLHFGNGTRLTVT.

This chain connects TRBV19 to TRBJ2-1, with 14 nucleotides matching TRBD2. V was pared by 8 bases and J by 9 bases, with 3 bases of the junction left unmatched. The CDR3 runs 13 residues. The germline CDR1 and CDR2 sequences are LNHDA and SQIVND (reference sequence). The CDR3 DNA reads as TGTGCCAGTGCCGGGACTAGCGGGGGTGAGCAGTTCTTC. This encodes CASAGTSGGEQFF.

The chain uses TRBV6-2 or TRBV6-3 and TRBJ1-1; 8 bases agree with TRBD1. CDR1 MNHEY and CDR2 SVGEGT come from the germline V gene. This CDR3 has 14 amino acids. V shed 5 bases and J 3 bases; nucleotides not matched to a gene: 5. The CDR3 coding sequence is TGTGCCAGCAGTATTCGACAGGGGTACACTGAAGCTTTCTTT. This translates into CASSIRQGYTEAFF.